This is a list of T cell receptor beta chains from one sample in a study of response to subunit inactivated influenza vaccine. TCRdb recomputed calls from the RT-PCR reads with MiXCR, one row per CDR3 protein. Seen here are some 640,000 distinct CDR3 sequences, about 15% observed once, and the top ten hold 5.5% to 7%. Sequencing used PBMCs from blood, obtained roughly 2 weeks before vaccination. These receptors all come from a man aged 50 to 60 who received an inactivated influenza vaccine. Each CDR3 is given with its conserved first and last residue. D genes are given only for firm matches. The listing skips clone size in some rows; elsewhere it reads once, few, many or a size class.

cdr3_aa,cdr3_nt,j_call,v_call,d_call,clone_size,cdr3_length
CASKTPGDSTDTQYF,TGTGCCAGCAAAACTCCGGGGGACAGCACAGATACGCAGTATTTT,TRBJ2-3,TRBV28,NA,many,15
CASSATGKFTPVLGGYTF,TGTGCCAGCAGTGCCACAGGGAAATTCACACCTGTACTGGGGGGCTACACCTTC,TRBJ1-2,TRBV12-3/TRBV12-4,NA,NA,18
CASSQDPLKGTDTQYF,TGTGCCAGCAGCCAAGATCCATTAAAGGGAACAGATACGCAGTATTTT,TRBJ2-3,TRBV4-2,NA,NA,16
CASSAAGTGSHEQYF,TGCGCCAGCAGCGCGGCCGGGACAGGGAGCCACGAGCAGTACTTC,TRBJ2-7,TRBV5-1,TRBD1,many,15
CASSRGTGPEWANVLTF,TGTGCCAGCAGTCGAGGGACAGGGCCAGAATGGGCCAACGTCCTGACTTTC,TRBJ2-6,TRBV6-1,TRBD1,NA,17
CASSLARQGGRGVLFF,TGTGCCAGCAGCTTAGCCCGACAGGGAGGTCGTGGAGTGCTGTTTTTT,TRBJ2-2,TRBV7-2,NA,few,16
CASSLAGLARPDTQYF,TGTGCCAGCAGCTTAGCCGGACTAGCTCGACCAGATACGCAGTATTTT,TRBJ2-3,TRBV7-9,TRBD2,NA,16
CSVAKDSLGGEQFF,TGCAGCGTCGCTAAAGACAGCCTAGGAGGTGAGCAGTTCTTC,TRBJ2-1,TRBV29-1,NA,few,14
CASSYPTSGRATGYNEQFF,TGTGCCAGCAGTTATCCGACTAGCGGGAGGGCCACTGGTTACAATGAGCAGTTCTTC,TRBJ2-1,TRBV6-5,TRBD2,NA,19
CASSKEGSSGSLYLNTGELFF,TGTGCCAGCAGCAAAGAAGGTTCTAGCGGGAGTCTGTATCTCAACACCGGGGAGCTGTTTTTT,TRBJ2-2,TRBV21-1,NA,many,21
CASSYPGQGQETQYF,TGTGCCAGCAGTTACCCCGGACAGGGGCAAGAGACCCAGTACTTC,TRBJ2-5,TRBV6-5,TRBD1,NA,15
CASSRQGSTGELFF,TGCGCCAGCAGCCGGCAGGGAAGCACCGGGGAGCTGTTTTTT,TRBJ2-2,TRBV5-1,NA,many,14
CSVELDTSGAYEQYF,TGCAGCGTTGAGTTGGATACTAGCGGAGCCTACGAGCAGTACTTC,TRBJ2-7,TRBV29-1,TRBD2,few,15
CSVERLSHTGELFF,TGCAGCGTTGAACGATTATCTCACACCGGGGAGCTGTTTTTT,TRBJ2-2,TRBV29-1,NA,NA,14
CATSEPSSGRQETQYF,TGTGCCACCAGCGAACCATCTAGCGGGAGGCAGGAGACCCAGTACTTC,TRBJ2-5,TRBV24-1,TRBD2,NA,16
CASAGTGWADTQYF,TGTGCCAGTGCCGGGACAGGGTGGGCAGATACGCAGTATTTT,TRBJ2-3,TRBV2,TRBD1,few,14
CASSQTGTRGEKLFF,TGCGCCAGCAGCCAGACCGGGACACGCGGGGAAAAACTGTTTTTT,TRBJ1-4,TRBV5-1,NA,NA,15
CAISENPGQGWTHYF,TGTGCCATCAGTGAAAACCCGGGACAGGGGTGGACCCATTACTTC,TRBJ2-5,TRBV10-3,TRBD1,once,15
CASSWAGYEQYF,TGCGCCAGCAGCTGGGCGGGCTACGAGCAGTACTTC,TRBJ2-7,TRBV5-1,NA,NA,12
CASSLTGMNTEAFF,TGTGCCAGCAGTTTAACAGGGATGAACACTGAAGCTTTCTTT,TRBJ1-1,TRBV5-1,NA,many,14
CASSKTAGGGYNEQFF,TGTGCCAGCAGCAAAACGGCGGGAGGAGGGTACAATGAGCAGTTCTTC,TRBJ2-1,TRBV3-1,TRBD2,many,16
CASSHGGGTGELFF,TGTGCCAGCAGCCACGGGGGGGGCACCGGGGAGCTGTTTTTT,TRBJ2-2,TRBV6-2/TRBV6-3,TRBD2,NA,14
CASSFRDRGSPLHF,TGTGCCAGCAGCTTCCGGGACAGGGGTTCACCCCTCCACTTT,TRBJ1-6,TRBV7-2,TRBD1,NA,14
CASSPISSYEQYF,TGCGCCAGCAGCCCGATTAGCTCCTACGAGCAGTACTTC,TRBJ2-7,TRBV4-1,NA,NA,13
CASSVLTSGGTRSYNEQFF,TGCGCCAGCAGCGTCCTGACTAGCGGGGGGACCAGGTCCTACAATGAGCAGTTCTTC,TRBJ2-1,TRBV5-1,TRBD2,few,19
CASSRTGVWATEAFF,TGTGCCAGCAGTCGGACGGGGGTCTGGGCCACTGAAGCTTTCTTT,TRBJ1-1,TRBV14,NA,many,15
CASSLEGQGDTEAFF,TGCGCCAGCAGCTTGGAGGGACAGGGGGACACTGAAGCTTTCTTT,TRBJ1-1,TRBV5-1,TRBD1,NA,15
CASSQERPYTGELFF,TGTGCCAGCAGCCAAGAAAGGCCATACACCGGGGAGCTGTTTTTT,TRBJ2-2,TRBV3-1,NA,few,15
CASSQILSIGADNEQFF,TGTGCCAGCAGCCAAATTCTCTCGATCGGGGCTGACAATGAGCAGTTCTTC,TRBJ2-1,TRBV4-2,NA,few,17
CAISESNGRGISGANVLTF,TGTGCCATCAGTGAGTCGAACGGCAGGGGGATCTCTGGGGCCAACGTCCTGACTTTC,TRBJ2-6,TRBV10-3,TRBD1,few,19
CSARGLAGGPGYTDTQYF,TGCAGTGCTAGGGGACTAGCGGGGGGGCCGGGGTACACAGATACGCAGTATTTT,TRBJ2-3,TRBV20-1,TRBD2,NA,18
CASGSSGKDRVWGYGYTF,TGTGCTAGTGGCTCCTCTGGGAAGGACAGGGTTTGGGGATATGGCTACACCTTC,TRBJ1-2,TRBV12-5,TRBD1,NA,18
CASSQGGNEQFF,TGTGCCAGCTCACAAGGGGGCAATGAGCAGTTCTTC,TRBJ2-1,TRBV4-2,NA,many,12
CASWDHTDTQYF,TGTGCCAGCTGGGACCACACAGATACGCAGTATTTT,TRBJ2-3,TRBV12-3/TRBV12-4,NA,few,12
CASSLRSSYEQYF,TGTGCCAGCAGTCTGAGGAGCTCCTACGAGCAGTACTTC,TRBJ2-7,TRBV14,NA,many,13
CASTPRWNTEAFF,TGTGCCAGCACCCCACGTTGGAACACTGAAGCTTTCTTT,TRBJ1-1,TRBV12-3/TRBV12-4,NA,many,13
CASSLQRTDTQYF,TGTGCCAGCAGCTTACAGCGCACAGATACGCAGTATTTT,TRBJ2-3,TRBV7-9,NA,many,13
CASSGRGPGINQPQHF,TGTGCCAGCAGTGGCCGAGGACCGGGAATAAATCAGCCCCAGCATTTT,TRBJ1-5,TRBV6-1,NA,NA,16
CASTGGSHSYEQYF,TGTGCCAGCACGGGGGGCAGCCACTCCTACGAGCAGTACTTC,TRBJ2-7,TRBV2,NA,few,14
CATSRDLPGRRPSDEQYF,TGTGCCACCAGCAGAGATCTACCAGGCAGGCGTCCTTCGGACGAGCAGTACTTC,TRBJ2-7,TRBV15,NA,NA,18
CASSQSFKETQYF,TGTGCCAGCAGCCAATCCTTTAAAGAGACCCAGTACTTC,TRBJ2-5,TRBV4-2,NA,NA,13
CASSLGAPSNTEAFF,TGTGCCAGCAGCTTAGGGGCCCCATCGAACACTGAAGCTTTCTTT,TRBJ1-1,TRBV5-4,NA,NA,15
CASSSGRYNSPLHF,TGTGCCAGCAGCTCCGGACGGTATAATTCACCCCTCCACTTT,TRBJ1-6,TRBV2,NA,many,14
CASSSGQASNQPQHF,TGTGCCAGCAGTTCCGGACAGGCTAGCAATCAGCCCCAGCATTTT,TRBJ1-5,TRBV27,TRBD1,few,15
CASSHDHLSEQFF,TGTGCCAGCAGCCACGATCATTTGAGTGAGCAGTTCTTC,TRBJ2-1,TRBV5-6,NA,NA,13
CASSLVRRSSYNEQFF,TGTGCCAGCAGTTTAGTCAGGCGGAGCTCCTACAATGAGCAGTTCTTC,TRBJ2-1,TRBV27,NA,few,16